This T cell receptor (beta chain) emerged from a study of CD8 T cells in Susac syndrome. The authors carried out high-throughput sequencing of TCR beta. They applied it to CD8+ and CD4+ T cells obtained from blood. Broader study findings: In total CD8+ repertoires, about 16 Susac-specific public clones were found, and in CD8+ TEMRA repertoires, roughly 5 were found. CD8+ clones in Susac expanded most in TEMRA cells and active patients.

The germline CDR1 and CDR2 sequences are MRHNA and SNTAGT. The V and J ends lost 0 bases and 1 base respectively, with 13 bases between them. The CDR3 consists of 17 residues. Concerning this clonotype itself: The antigen is undetermined.

After extraction with the RNeasy kit, roughly 0.5 to 1 ug of the RNA was reverse transcribed using random hexamers. An immunoSEQ multiplex PCR generated amplified TCR beta CDR3 products spanning 54 Vbeta and 13 Jbeta. TCRdb fed the immunoSEQ multiplex PCR reads into MiXCR, producing one record per CDR3 protein. This sample has tens of thousands of distinct CDR3 sequences, with roughly 94% found just once. This rearrangement joins TRBV6-4 to TRBJ1-5; D call uncertain. Source material: CD8+ T cells from PBMCs. The receptor's source is a human donor with Susac syndrome. CDR3 region: CASSDSKSGLSNQPQHF. The CDR3 coding sequence is TGTGCCAGCAGTGACTCGAAGTCGGGGTTGAGCAATCAGCCCCAGCATTTT.